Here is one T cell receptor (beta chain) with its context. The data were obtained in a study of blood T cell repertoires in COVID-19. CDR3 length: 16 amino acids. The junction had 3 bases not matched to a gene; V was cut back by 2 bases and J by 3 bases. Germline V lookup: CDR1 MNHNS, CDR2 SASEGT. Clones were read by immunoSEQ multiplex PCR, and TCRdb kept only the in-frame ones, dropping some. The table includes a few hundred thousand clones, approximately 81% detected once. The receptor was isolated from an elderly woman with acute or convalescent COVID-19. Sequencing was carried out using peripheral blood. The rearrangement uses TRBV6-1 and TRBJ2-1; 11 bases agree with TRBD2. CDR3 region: CASSETSGSLYNEQFF. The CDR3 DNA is TGTGCCAGCAGTGAAACTAGCGGGAGCCTCTACAATGAGCAGTTCTTC.